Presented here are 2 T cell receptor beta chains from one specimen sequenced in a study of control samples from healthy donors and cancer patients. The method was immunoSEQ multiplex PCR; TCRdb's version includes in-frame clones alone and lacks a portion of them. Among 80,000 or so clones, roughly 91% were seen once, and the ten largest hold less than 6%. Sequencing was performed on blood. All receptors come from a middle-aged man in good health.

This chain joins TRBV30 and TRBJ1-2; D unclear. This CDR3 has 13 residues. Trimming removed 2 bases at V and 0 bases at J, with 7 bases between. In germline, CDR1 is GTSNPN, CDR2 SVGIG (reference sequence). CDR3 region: CAWSTPPNYGYTF. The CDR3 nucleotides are TGTGCCTGGAGTACTCCACCTAACTATGGCTACACCTTC.

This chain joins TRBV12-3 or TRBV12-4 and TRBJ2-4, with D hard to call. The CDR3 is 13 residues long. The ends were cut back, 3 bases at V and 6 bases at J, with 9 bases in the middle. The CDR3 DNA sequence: TGTGCCAGCAGTTTCGACGGGCGAAACATTCAGTACTTC. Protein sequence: CASSFDGRNIQYF.